Sequencing of this T cell receptor (beta chain) was carried out in a study of blood T cell repertoires in COVID-19. Turning to the study itself: COVID-19 samples, acute and convalescent, were from the United States, Italy and Spain. PBMCs, B-cell-depleted T cells, or T cells provided the cDNA or gDNA that made up the material.

In the authors' workflow: Estimated nucleated cell counts came from reference gene primer amplification. Here immunoSEQ multiplex PCR was the method, and the copy in TCRdb shows in-frame clones only, minus some. V, J and clone size are taken as reported in that table, and D and trimming were inferred from the DNA itself. The sample shows roughly 250,000 clones, around four fifths of them seen only once. With 1 base clipped from V and 7 bases from J, the junction kept 10 bases outside the gene matches. This CDR3 contains 16 residues. Germline V gene sequence: CDR1 SGHTS, CDR2 YDEGEE. The sequenced sample was peripheral blood. J is TRBJ1-4 and V is TRBV5-8, with TRBD1 matching 7 bases. The receptor was derived from a woman aged 80 or over with acute or convalescent COVID-19. CDR3 residues: CASSLPGQRLREKLFF. The CDR3 DNA follows: TGTGCCAGCAGCTTGCCGGGACAGAGGTTACGTGAAAAACTGTTTTTT.